Presented here are 7 T cell receptor beta chains from one specimen sequenced in a study of CD8 T cells in Susac syndrome. Random hexamers served to reverse transcribe about 0.45 to 1 ug RNA. A single record per CDR3 protein comes from TCRdb applying MiXCR to the immunoSEQ multiplex PCR reads. This table has around 280,000 distinct CDR3 sequences, about 91% appearing once. The sample consisted of CD4+ T cells from PBMCs. Receptor source: a human donor with multiple sclerosis.

The chain is built from TRBV10-3 and TRBJ1-5, with D uncertain. This CDR3 is built from 15 residues. Trimming shortened V by 0 bases and J by 3 bases, and 9 bases separated the two germline ends. Germline CDR1 ENHRY, CDR2 SYGVKD. The CDR3: CAISESVGYNQPQHF. For the CDR3, the DNA is TGTGCCATCAGTGAGTCGGTCGGATACAATCAGCCCCAGCATTTT.

The chain couples TRBV24-1 to TRBJ2-1; the D call may be TRBD1 or TRBD2 (6 bases each). The V end lost 3 bases, the J end lost 0 bases, and 11 bases lay between the germline ends. The CDR3 contains 16 residues. Germline V CDR1 and CDR2: KGHDR, SFDVKD. Written as DNA, the CDR3 is TGTGCCACCAGTGATCCCGAGGGGGGCTCCTACAATGAGCAGTTCTTC. It encodes CATSDPEGGSYNEQFF.

This clonotype was detected only once. V is TRBV29-1 and J is TRBJ2-1; D is unresolved. The CDR3 contains 14 residues. Germline V lookup: CDR1 SQVTM, CDR2 ANQGSEA. Trimming left V 7 bases short and J 6 bases short, with 19 bases between. CDR3 in amino acids: CSATIFQVPNEQFF. CDR3 coding DNA: TGCAGCGCGACAATCTTCCAGGTCCCCAATGAGCAGTTCTTC.

This chain links TRBV4-2 with TRBJ2-5; TRBD1 matches 8 bases. Germline trimming cut 3 bases from V and 3 bases from J; bases unmatched to any gene: 6. In germline, CDR1 is LGHNA, CDR2 YNFKEQ. The CDR3 is 15 amino acids. CDR3 protein: CASSQEPGQEETQYF. The CDR3 DNA follows: TGTGCCAGCAGCCAGGAACCGGGACAGGAAGAGACCCAGTACTTC.

In the case of this clonotype: Relative to the germline gene, one junction end is altered; a read error may explain this. The chain links TRBV25-1 to TRBJ1-1, with a weak D call TRBD1 (6 bases). Germline V gene sequence: CDR1 MGHDK, CDR2 SYGVNS. The CDR3 extends over 15 amino acids. CDR3 sequence reads: CASSDYGTSNAEAFF. CDR3 sequence (DNA): TGTGCCAGCAGTGATTACGGGACATCGAACGCTGAAGCTTTCTTT. Together with reference TRBV25-1 and TRBJ1-1, the CDR3 gives the full variable domain: EADIYQTPRYLVIGTGKKITLECSQTMGHDKMYWYQQDPGMELHLIHYSYGVNSTEKGDLSSESTVSRIRTEHFPLTLESARPSHTSQYLCASSDYGTSNAEAFFGQGTRLTVV.

The chain links TRBV7-9 to TRBJ2-7, with 8 nucleotides matching TRBD1. CDR1 and CDR2 from the germline V gene are SEHNR and FQNEAQ (reference sequence). The CDR3 is 14 amino acids. V trimming: 5 bases; J trimming: 3 bases; junction bases outside the gene matches: 6. CDR3 coding DNA: TGTGCCAGCAGCCAATGGACAGGGATCTACGAGCAGTACTTC. As protein: CASSQWTGIYEQYF. Together with reference TRBV7-9 and TRBJ2-7, the CDR3 gives the full variable domain: DTGVSQNPRHKITKRGQNVTFRCDPISEHNRLYWYRQTLGQGPEFLTYFQNEAQLEKSRLLSDRFSAERPKGSFSTLEIQRTEQGDSAMYLCASSQWTGIYEQYFGPGTRLTVT.

V is TRBV6-5 and J is TRBJ1-4, with 7 nucleotides matching TRBD1. This CDR3 region has 13 residues. Trimming at V came to 5 bases and at J to 7 bases, leaving 4 bases not matched to a gene. Germline V gives CDR1 MNHEY, CDR2 SVGAGI. The CDR3 bases are TGTGCCAGCAGTGACAGGGCCGGTGAAAAACTGTTTTTT. Its translation is CASSDRAGEKLFF.